Sequencing of this TCR beta chain was carried out in a study of OX40 agonist ivuxolimab in advanced cancers. The CDR3 totals 12 residues. The V gene end was trimmed by 4 bases and the J gene end by 4 bases; junction bases not matched to a gene: 1. CDR1 and CDR2 from the germline V gene are SGHNT and YYREEE (reference sequence). Clones were sequenced by immunoSEQ multiplex PCR, and TCRdb holds only the in-frame ones, with some missing. This table holds tens of thousands of clones, more than 75% found once. The rearrangement joins TRBV5-4 to TRBJ2-7; the match to TRBD1 covers 8 bases. The sequence derives from an adult with an advanced solid tumor such as melanoma, head and neck, liver or kidney cancer. This specimen was CD4+ or CD8+ T cells sorted from blood, taken in a trial of the OX40 agonist ivuxolimab. CDR3 sequence reads: CASSRQGYEQYF. DNA for the CDR3: TGTGCCAGCAGCCGACAGGGGTACGAGCAGTACTTC.